This passage covers 30 T cell receptor beta chains from one sample sequenced in a study of early T cells in non-severe SARS-CoV-2 infection. TCRdb passed the 5' RACE reads through MiXCR, listing each CDR3 protein once. The sample lists about 19,000 distinct CDR3 sequences, about 4.2% occurring once. The material sequenced was whole blood. All receptors come from an adult who was a healthcare worker with PCR-confirmed SARS-CoV-2 infection or an uninfected control (not recorded which).

This clonotype was seen many times. The V and J genes are TRBV6-6 and TRBJ2-5; 8 bases match TRBD1. Germline values: CDR1 MNHNY, CDR2 SVGAGI (reference sequence). V was clipped by 6 bases and J by 4 bases; unmatched bases: 4. The CDR3 is 13 residues long. CDR3 DNA: TGTGCCAGCAGGGACAGGGCCCTAGAGACCCAGTACTTC. Translated: CASRDRALETQYF.

This clonotype has ten or more counts. This chain joins TRBV19 and TRBJ1-3; D remains ambiguous. Germline loops: CDR1 LNHDA, CDR2 SQIVND (reference sequence). The CDR3 covers 16 residues. V lost 5 bases and J 5 bases, leaving 19 bases between the germline ends. The CDR3 reads CASSSWSAEQRNTIYF. The CDR3 DNA is TGTGCCAGTAGTTCATGGTCAGCCGAACAACGAAACACCATATATTTT. The whole variable domain, remainder taken from reference TRBV19 and TRBJ1-3, is DGGITQSPKYLFRKEGQNVTLSCEQNLNHDAMYWYRQDPGQGLRLIYYSQIVNDFQKGDIAEGYSVSREKKESFPLTVTSAQKNPTAFYLCASSSWSAEQRNTIYFGEGSWLTVV.

This clonotype was counted ten times or more. This chain links TRBV20-1 with TRBJ2-7; a possible D gene is TRBD1 (6 bases). The CDR3 loop spans 14 amino acids. V shed 6 bases and J shed 0 bases, with 15 bases lying between them. The germline V gene encodes CDR1 DFQATT and CDR2 SNEGSKA (reference sequence). Here the CDR3 DNA reads TGCAGTGCAAAACAGGGATACAACTCCTACGAGCAGTACTTC. Encoded protein: CSAKQGYNSYEQYF.

This clonotype came up many times. This chain uses TRBV5-1 with TRBJ2-7, with 11 bases identical to TRBD1. Germline loops: CDR1 SGHRS, CDR2 YFSETQ. Trimming at V came to 6 bases and at J to 4 bases, leaving 9 bases not matched to a gene. CDR3 length: 15 residues. The CDR3: CASNLGRDRGYEQYF. The CDR3 coding sequence is TGCGCCAGCAACCTCGGCCGGGACAGGGGGTACGAGCAGTACTTC. The complete variable domain, with remaining parts taken from reference TRBV5-1 and TRBJ2-7, reads KAGVTQTPRYLIKTRGQQVTLSCSPISGHRSVSWYQQTPGQGLQFLFEYFSETQRNKGNFPGRFSGRQFSNSRSEMNVSTLELGDSALYLCASNLGRDRGYEQYFGPGTRLTVT.

This clonotype was detected many times. The V gene is TRBV4-1, the J gene TRBJ1-1, with D uncertain. The germline V gene has CDR1 MGHRA and CDR2 YSYEKL. The length of the CDR3 is 13 residues. The V and J ends lost 3 bases and 1 base respectively, with 6 bases between them. The CDR3 nucleotides are TGCGCCAGCAGCCACCCTAGGAACACTGAAGCTTTCTTT. It specifies CASSHPRNTEAFF.

In this sample, this clonotype turned up a few times. The chain couples TRBV6-2 or TRBV6-3 to TRBJ2-7; D is unresolved. From germline, CDR1 is MNHEY and CDR2 SVGEGT. Trimming pared 2 bases from V and 0 bases from J, leaving 8 bases between. CDR3 length equals 14 residues. CDR3 amino acids: CASSYDASSYEQYF. Written as DNA, the CDR3 is TGTGCCAGCAGTTACGACGCTAGCTCCTACGAGCAGTACTTC.

This clonotype was seen repeatedly, ten times or more. The rearrangement links TRBV29-1 to TRBJ2-2; a possible D gene is TRBD1 (7 bases). The CDR3 is made up of 14 amino acids. Germline loops: CDR1 SQVTM, CDR2 ANQGSEA. The ends were cut back, 6 bases at V and 4 bases at J, with 15 bases in the middle. CDR3 sequence reads: CSVAGQTTTGELFF. CDR3 nucleotides: TGCAGCGTCGCGGGACAGACAACCACCGGGGAGCTGTTTTTT.

This clonotype was detected ten times or more. The CDR3 is CASSLKRGSYNEQFF. CDR3 DNA sequence: TGTGCCAGCAGCCTTAAGCGGGGCTCCTACAATGAGCAGTTCTTC. The chain couples TRBV5-4 to TRBJ2-1; 7 nucleotides line up with TRBD2. V trimming: 4 bases; J trimming: 0 bases; junction bases outside the gene matches: 4. This CDR3 comprises 15 residues. Germline-derived CDR1 and CDR2 are SGHNT and YYREEE (reference sequence).

This clonotype appeared many times. The chain couples TRBV5-1 to TRBJ2-1; maybe TRBD1 (5 bases). CDR1 is SGHRS, CDR2 YFSETQ, per germline. The CDR3 has 17 residues. Deletions cut 4 bases from V and 1 base from J, with 18 bases between. The CDR3 is CASSPQGNRISYNEQFF. The CDR3, as DNA: TGCGCCAGCAGCCCCCAAGGAAACAGGATTTCCTACAATGAGCAGTTCTTC. The full variable domain, completed using reference TRBV5-1 and TRBJ2-1, is KAGVTQTPRYLIKTRGQQVTLSCSPISGHRSVSWYQQTPGQGLQFLFEYFSETQRNKGNFPGRFSGRQFSNSRSEMNVSTLELGDSALYLCASSPQGNRISYNEQFFGPGTRLTVL.

This clonotype came up many times. The rearrangement joins TRBV25-1 to TRBJ1-2, with D unresolved. The germline V and J ends were trimmed by 3 bases and 6 bases, with 11 bases remaining between them. CDR3 length equals 13 residues. Germline V gene sequence: CDR1 MGHDK, CDR2 SYGVNS. CDR3 DNA: TGTGCCAGCAGTGATCAGCCAGTCCATGGCTACACCTTC. This sequence encodes CASSDQPVHGYTF.

This clonotype is labeled medium-sized. This sequence joins TRBV20-1 and TRBJ2-2; D gene uncertain. Deletions cut 4 bases from V and 4 bases from J, with 4 bases between. CDR3 size: 11 residues. Germline CDR1 and CDR2: DFQATT and SNEGSKA (reference sequence). Written as DNA, the CDR3 is TGCAGTGCTATGGGCACCGGGGAGCTGTTTTTT. Its protein is CSAMGTGELFF.

This clonotype was detected many times. CDR3 residues: CASGLGAGGLETQYF. The CDR3 bases are TGTGCTAGTGGTTTGGGAGCGGGGGGGCTTGAGACCCAGTACTTC. The chain has TRBV12-5 and TRBJ2-5; 10 nucleotides match TRBD2. The V gene's germline CDR1 is LGHNT and CDR2 FRNRAP. Trimming at V came to 1 base and at J to 5 bases, leaving 4 bases not matched to a gene. The CDR3 loop spans 15 amino acids.

The table lists this clonotype with many counts. The V call is TRBV10-3, the J call TRBJ2-3; 7 bases are a match to TRBD2. Germline V CDR1 and CDR2: ENHRY, SYGVKD. The ends lost 4 bases at V and 1 base at J; junction bases unmatched: 2. The CDR3 consists of 14 residues. This CDR3 reads CAISGSGGTDTQYF. The CDR3 DNA sequence: TGTGCCATCAGTGGCAGCGGGGGCACAGATACGCAGTATTTT.

This clonotype has at least ten counts. This sequence joins TRBV2 and TRBJ1-6; D possibly corresponds to TRBD1 (5 bases). Germline lookup yields CDR1 SNHLY and CDR2 FYNNEI. The CDR3 length is 15 residues. V lost 9 bases, J lost 7 bases, and 19 bases lay in between. CDR3 protein: CASTERDPINSPLHF. The CDR3 coding sequence is TGTGCCAGTACAGAGAGGGACCCTATAAATTCACCCCTCCACTTT.

This clonotype was seen repeatedly, ten times or more. The rearrangement joins TRBV3-1 to TRBJ2-5; 11 bases line up with TRBD1. This CDR3 contains 14 residues. Per germline, CDR1 LGHDT and CDR2 YNNKEL (reference sequence). V shed 10 bases and J 4 bases; nucleotides not matched to a gene: 8. CDR3 region: CATQDRGRLETQYF. In DNA form, the CDR3 reads TGTGCCACCCAGGACAGGGGGCGCTTAGAGACCCAGTACTTC.

This clonotype was observed many times. The chain is built from TRBV12-3 or TRBV12-4 and TRBJ1-4; D unresolved. There are 11 residues in the CDR3. Trimming took off 3 bases at V and 7 bases at J, with 3 bases between the two ends. CDR3 sequence: CASSFGEKLFF. The CDR3 nucleotides are TGTGCCAGCAGTTTCGGTGAAAAACTGTTTTTT.

The chain combines TRBV18 with TRBJ1-2; D is possibly TRBD1 (5 bases). The CDR3 is 16 amino acids. V lost 2 bases to trimming and J lost 6 bases, with 19 bases between them. Germline V lookup: CDR1 KGHSH, CDR2 LQKENI. The CDR3 region has the DNA TGTGCCAGCTCACCAGAGGATCAGGGTGGAAAGAATGGCTACACCTTC. Protein: CASSPEDQGGKNGYTF. Drawing the rest from reference TRBV18 and TRBJ1-2, the complete variable domain is NAGVMQNPRHLVRRRGQEARLRCSPMKGHSHVYWYRQLPEEGLKFMVYLQKENIIDESGMPKERFSAEFPKEGPSILRIQQVVRGDSAAYFCASSPEDQGGKNGYTFGSGTRLTVV.

This clonotype was seen many times. J is TRBJ1-1 and V is TRBV12-3 or TRBV12-4, with D possibly being TRBD1 (5 bases). CDR3 length: 14 residues. V was pared by 7 bases and J by 5 bases, with 17 bases between. The DNA for the CDR3 is TGTGCCAGCACCGCAGGGCCAGGGATAACTGAAGCTTTCTTT. Its protein product is CASTAGPGITEAFF.

In its sample, this clonotype was seen a few times. Germline and junction disagree at one end, which may indicate a read error. J is TRBJ1-5 and V is TRBV5-5; D is unresolved. The CDR3 is 15 residues long. Per germline, CDR1 SGHKS and CDR2 YYEKEE (reference sequence). The CDR3 sequence: CASSLFGESKQLQHF. CDR3 DNA sequence: TGTGCCAGCAGCTTGTTCGGGGAATCTAAACAGCTCCAGCATTTT.

The chain couples TRBV7-2 to TRBJ1-1, with TRBD1 matching 7 bases. The junction had 4 bases not matched to a gene; V was cut back by 4 bases and J by 5 bases. CDR1 is SGHTA, CDR2 FQGNSA, per germline. This CDR3 has 13 residues. CDR3 DNA sequence: TGTGCCAGCAGCTCAGCGACAGGGACTGAAGCTTTCTTT. Its translation: CASSSATGTEAFF.

This clonotype was seen many times. The chain recombines TRBV4-3 with TRBJ2-3; 9 bases match TRBD2. This CDR3 has 14 amino acids. Germline V gene sequence: CDR1 LGHNA, CDR2 YSLEER. V was pared by 4 bases and J by 1 base, with 0 bases of the junction left unmatched. CDR3 nucleotides: TGCGCCAGCAGCCGGACTAGCGGCACAGATACGCAGTATTTT. Translating gives CASSRTSGTDTQYF.

This clonotype came up many times. The V gene is TRBV6-4, the J gene TRBJ2-3; the match to TRBD2 covers 9 bases. J was trimmed by 2 bases and V by 10 bases; bases with no gene match: 10. This CDR3 is 15 amino acids long. Per germline, CDR1 MRHNA and CDR2 SNTAGT. The CDR3 region is CATRRAGGITDTQYF. The DNA for the CDR3 is TGTGCCACCCGCAGAGCGGGGGGAATCACAGATACGCAGTATTTT.

This clonotype has a count of ten or more. The V gene is TRBV12-3 or TRBV12-4, the J gene TRBJ1-1, with D tentatively TRBD1 (6 bases). The CDR3 is 14 amino acids. Trimming shortened V by 7 bases and J by 7 bases, and 19 bases separated the two germline ends. The CDR3 loop is CASIAQGPPNEAFF. The CDR3 coding sequence is TGTGCCAGCATTGCACAGGGACCCCCAAATGAAGCTTTCTTT.

This clonotype was seen at least ten times. The chain carries TRBV29-1 and TRBJ2-7; D unclear. The germline V gene has CDR1 SQVTM and CDR2 ANQGSEA. This CDR3 is built from 12 residues. Between the trimmed V and J ends, which lost 0 bases and 3 bases, there was a span of 6 bases. The CDR3 nucleotides are TGCAGCGTTGAAGAGCCGCGCTACGAGCAGTACTTC. It is translated as CSVEEPRYEQYF.

This clonotype was found a few times. A junction boundary mismatches the germline segment, possibly from a read error. V gene TRBV2 combines with J gene TRBJ2-7; 9 nucleotides line up with TRBD1. This CDR3 spans 14 amino acids. Germline V CDR1 and CDR2: SNHLY, FYNNEI. The CDR3 reads CASREGQGSSEQYF. The CDR3 bases are TGTGCCAGCAGAGAAGGACAGGGGAGTAGCGAGCAGTACTTC. Variable domain in full (rest from reference TRBV2 and TRBJ2-7): EPEVTQTPSHQVTQMGQEVILRCVPISNHLYFYWYRQILGQKVEFLVSFYNNEISEKSEIFDDQFSVERPDGSNFTLKIRSTKLEDSAMYFCASREGQGSSEQYFGPGTRLTVT.

This clonotype was counted at least ten times. The chain links TRBV20-1 to TRBJ1-1; D unresolved. Germline-derived CDR1 and CDR2 are DFQATT and SNEGSKA (reference sequence). V lost 6 bases, J lost 3 bases, and 14 bases lay in between. The CDR3 totals 13 residues. The CDR3 spells CSAPNRGHTEAFF. The CDR3 nucleotides read TGCAGTGCCCCCAACAGAGGCCACACTGAAGCTTTCTTT.

This clonotype was counted only a few times. J is TRBJ2-7 and V is TRBV5-1, with D perhaps matching TRBD1 (6 bases). Between the trimmed V and J ends, which lost 0 bases and 1 base, there was a span of 11 bases. Per germline, CDR1 SGHRS and CDR2 YFSETQ. There are 15 residues in the CDR3. CDR3 amino acids: CASSLGDTRSYEQYF. In DNA form, the CDR3 reads TGCGCCAGCAGCTTGGGGGACACCCGGTCCTACGAGCAGTACTTC.

This clonotype was seen at least ten times. The chain uses TRBV7-6 and TRBJ1-5; a possible D gene is TRBD1 (5 bases). V lost 2 bases and J 3 bases, leaving 11 bases between the germline ends. The germline V gene encodes CDR1 SGHVS and CDR2 FNYEAQ. This CDR3 has 15 amino acids. The CDR3, as DNA: TGTGCCAGCAGCTTAACGGCAGGGCTCAATCAGCCCCAGCATTTT. The encoded protein is CASSLTAGLNQPQHF.

In its sample, this clonotype was seen many times. The V gene is TRBV5-1, the J gene TRBJ2-5, with 9 bases fitting TRBD2. CDR1 and CDR2 from the germline V gene are SGHRS and YFSETQ. This CDR3 contains 16 residues. With V trimmed by 0 bases and J by 1 base, 4 bases remained unmatched. The CDR3 loop reads CASSLVPTSGQETQYF. CDR3 bases: TGCGCCAGCAGCTTGGTTCCGACTAGCGGCCAAGAGACCCAGTACTTC.

This clonotype was counted many times. The V gene is TRBV6-2 or TRBV6-3, the J gene TRBJ1-1; D is uncertain. V lost 2 bases and J lost 5, with 12 bases in between. CDR3 length: 14 amino acids. Germline lookup yields CDR1 MNHEY and CDR2 SVGEGT. CDR3 coding DNA: TGTGCCAGCAGTTACGAGCCCCGAGGGACTGAAGCTTTCTTT. Translating it yields CASSYEPRGTEAFF.